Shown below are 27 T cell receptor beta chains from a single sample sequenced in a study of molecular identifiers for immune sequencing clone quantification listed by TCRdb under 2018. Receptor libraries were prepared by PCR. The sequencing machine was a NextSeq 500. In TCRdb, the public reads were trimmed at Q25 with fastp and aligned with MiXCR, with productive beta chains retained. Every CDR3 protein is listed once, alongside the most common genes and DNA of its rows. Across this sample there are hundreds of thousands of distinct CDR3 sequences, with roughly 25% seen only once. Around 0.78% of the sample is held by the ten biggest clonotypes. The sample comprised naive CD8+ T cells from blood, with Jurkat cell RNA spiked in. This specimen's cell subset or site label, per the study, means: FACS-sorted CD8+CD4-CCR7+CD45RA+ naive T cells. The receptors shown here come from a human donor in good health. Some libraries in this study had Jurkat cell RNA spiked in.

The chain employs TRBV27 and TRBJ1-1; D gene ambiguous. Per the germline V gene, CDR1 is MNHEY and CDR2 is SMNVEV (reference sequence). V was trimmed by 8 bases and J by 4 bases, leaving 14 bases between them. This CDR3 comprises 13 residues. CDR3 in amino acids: CASARALGTEAFF. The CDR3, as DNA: TGTGCCAGCGCCCGAGCTTTGGGCACTGAAGCTTTCTTT.

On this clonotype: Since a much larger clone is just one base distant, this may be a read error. CDR3 amino acids: CASSYRTGLAYEQYF. CDR3 in DNA: TGTGCCAGTAGTTATAGGACAGGACTTGCGTACGAGCAGTACTTC. The gene calls are TRBV19 and TRBJ2-7; 7 positions match TRBD1. The CDR3 is made up of 15 amino acids. V shed 5 bases, J shed 4 bases, and the junction held 11 bases outside the gene matches. Germline lookup yields CDR1 LNHDA and CDR2 SQIVND (reference sequence).

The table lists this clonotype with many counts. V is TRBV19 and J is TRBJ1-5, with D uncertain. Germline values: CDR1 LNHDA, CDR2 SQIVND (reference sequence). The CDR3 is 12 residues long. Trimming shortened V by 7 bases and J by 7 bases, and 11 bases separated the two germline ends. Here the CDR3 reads CASNWASQPQHF. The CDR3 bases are TGTGCCAGTAACTGGGCCAGCCAGCCCCAGCATTTT.

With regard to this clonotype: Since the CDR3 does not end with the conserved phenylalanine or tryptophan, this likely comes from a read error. CDR3 sequence reads: CASSSGTGIYEQYL. The CDR3 nucleotides read TGTGCCAGCAGCTCGGGGACAGGGATTTACGAGCAGTACCTC. This chain uses TRBV7-9 with TRBJ2-7; 9 positions match TRBD1. V gave up 4 bases and J gave up 4 bases; unmatched junction bases: 5. CDR3 size: 14 residues. CDR1 SEHNR and CDR2 FQNEAQ come from the germline V gene (reference sequence).

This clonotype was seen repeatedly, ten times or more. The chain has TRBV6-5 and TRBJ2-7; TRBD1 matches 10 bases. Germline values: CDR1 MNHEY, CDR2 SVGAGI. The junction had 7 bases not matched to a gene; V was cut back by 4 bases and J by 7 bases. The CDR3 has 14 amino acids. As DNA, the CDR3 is TGTGCCAGCAGTTCGGGACAGGGGCTTGGGGAGCAGTACTTC. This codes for CASSSGQGLGEQYF.

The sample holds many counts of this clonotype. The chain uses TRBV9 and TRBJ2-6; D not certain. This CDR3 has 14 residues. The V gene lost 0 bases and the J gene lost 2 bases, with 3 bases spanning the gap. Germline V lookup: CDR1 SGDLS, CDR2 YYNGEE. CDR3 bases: TGTGCCAGCAGCGTAGCTACTGGGGCCAACGTCCTGACTTTC. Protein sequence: CASSVATGANVLTF. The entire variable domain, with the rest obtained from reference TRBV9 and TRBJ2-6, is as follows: DSGVTQTPKHLITATGQRVTLRCSPRSGDLSVYWYQQSLDQGLQFLIQYYNGEERAKGNILERFSAQQFPDLHSELNLSSLELGDSALYFCASSVATGANVLTFGAGSRLTVL.

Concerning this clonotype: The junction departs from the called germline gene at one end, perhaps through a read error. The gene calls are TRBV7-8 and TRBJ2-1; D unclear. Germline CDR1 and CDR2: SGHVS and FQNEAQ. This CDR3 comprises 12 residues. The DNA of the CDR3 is TGTGCCGGCAGCTTAAAAATGGCGGAGCAGTTCTTC. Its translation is CAGSLKMAEQFF.

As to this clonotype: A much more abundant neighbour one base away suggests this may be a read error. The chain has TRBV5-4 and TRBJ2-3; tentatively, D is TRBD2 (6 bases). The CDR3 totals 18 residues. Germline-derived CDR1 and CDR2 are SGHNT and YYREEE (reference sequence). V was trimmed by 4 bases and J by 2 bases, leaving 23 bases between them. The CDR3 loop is CASSRLAVSGLNTDTQYF. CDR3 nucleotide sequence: TGTGCCAGCAGCCGTCTTGCGGTTAGCGGACTCAACACAGATACGCAGTATTTT.

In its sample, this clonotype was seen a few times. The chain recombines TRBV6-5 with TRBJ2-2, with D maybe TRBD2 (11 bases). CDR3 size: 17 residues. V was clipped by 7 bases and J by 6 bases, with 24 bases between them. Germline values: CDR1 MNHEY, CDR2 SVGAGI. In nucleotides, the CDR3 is TGTGCCAGCACGGCTCTAGCGGGAGGACAGGGGGCCGGGGAGCTGTTTTTT. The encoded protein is CASTALAGGQGAGELFF.

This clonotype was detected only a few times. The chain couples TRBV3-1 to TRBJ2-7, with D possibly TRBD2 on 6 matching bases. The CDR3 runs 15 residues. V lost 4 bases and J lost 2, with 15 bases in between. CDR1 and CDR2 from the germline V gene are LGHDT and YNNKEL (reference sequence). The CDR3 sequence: CASSPSSGLTYEQYF. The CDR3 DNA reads TGTGCCAGCAGCCCGAGTAGCGGACTCACCTACGAGCAGTACTTC.

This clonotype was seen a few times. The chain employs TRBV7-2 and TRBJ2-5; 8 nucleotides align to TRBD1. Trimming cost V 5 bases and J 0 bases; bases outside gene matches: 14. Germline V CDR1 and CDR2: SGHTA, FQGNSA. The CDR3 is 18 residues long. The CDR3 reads CASSPPRGTGQYQETQYF. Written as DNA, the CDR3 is TGTGCCAGCAGCCCACCGAGGGGGACAGGACAGTACCAAGAGACCCAGTACTTC.

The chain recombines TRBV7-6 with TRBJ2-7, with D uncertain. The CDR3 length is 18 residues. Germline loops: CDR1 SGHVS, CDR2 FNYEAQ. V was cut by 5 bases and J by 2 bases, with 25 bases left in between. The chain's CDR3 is CASSQGPPEVREAYEQYF. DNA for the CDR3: TGTGCCAGCAGCCAAGGGCCCCCCGAGGTGCGAGAGGCCTACGAGCAGTACTTC. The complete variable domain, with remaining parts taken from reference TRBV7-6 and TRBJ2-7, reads GAGVSQSPRYKVTKRGQDVALRCDPISGHVSLYWYRQALGQGPEFLTYFNYEAQQDKSGLPNDRFSAERPEGSISTLTIQRTEQRDSAMYRCASSQGPPEVREAYEQYFGPGTRLTVT.

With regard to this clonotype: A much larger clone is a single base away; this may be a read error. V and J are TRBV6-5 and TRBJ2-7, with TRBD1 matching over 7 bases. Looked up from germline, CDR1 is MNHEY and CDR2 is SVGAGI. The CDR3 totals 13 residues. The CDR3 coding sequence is TGTGCCAGCAGATCCGGGACAGTACTCGAGCAGAACTTC. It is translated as CASRSGTVLEQNF.

CDR3 sequence: CASSSGRDQPQHF. The CDR3 DNA reads as TGTGCCAGCAGTTCAGGGAGGGACCAGCCCCAGCATTTT. The rearrangement joins TRBV7-9 to TRBJ1-5; possible D gene TRBD1, 5 bases. Germline lookup yields CDR1 SEHNR and CDR2 FQNEAQ (reference sequence). CDR3 length: 13 amino acids. Trimming took off 6 bases at V and 7 bases at J, with 13 bases between the two ends.

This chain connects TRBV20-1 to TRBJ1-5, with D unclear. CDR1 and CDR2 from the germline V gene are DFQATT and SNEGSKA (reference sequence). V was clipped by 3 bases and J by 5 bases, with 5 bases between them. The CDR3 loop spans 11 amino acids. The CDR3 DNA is TGCAGTGCTAGTTGGGATCAGCCCCAGCATTTT. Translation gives CSASWDQPQHF.

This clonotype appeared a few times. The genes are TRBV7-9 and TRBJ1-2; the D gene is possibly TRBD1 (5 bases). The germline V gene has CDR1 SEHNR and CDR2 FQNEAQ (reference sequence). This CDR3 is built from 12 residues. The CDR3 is CATNLVGAGYTF. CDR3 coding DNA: TGTGCGACCAACTTAGTTGGGGCTGGCTACACCTTC. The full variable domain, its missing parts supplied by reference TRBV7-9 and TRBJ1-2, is DTGVSQNPRHKITKRGQNVTFRCDPISEHNRLYWYRQTLGQGPEFLTYFQNEAQLEKSRLLSDRFSAERPKGSFSTLEIQRTEQGDSAMYLCATNLVGAGYTFGSGTRLTVV.

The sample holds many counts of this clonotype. The CDR3 nucleotides are TGTGCCAGCAGGGCTGACAGTGTCACGGCTGGAAACACCATATATTTT. Translation gives CASRADSVTAGNTIYF. This chain connects TRBV12-3 or TRBV12-4 to TRBJ1-3; the D gene is possibly TRBD1 (5 bases). Trimming cost V 6 bases and J 2 bases, with 17 bases left between them. The CDR3 spans 16 residues.

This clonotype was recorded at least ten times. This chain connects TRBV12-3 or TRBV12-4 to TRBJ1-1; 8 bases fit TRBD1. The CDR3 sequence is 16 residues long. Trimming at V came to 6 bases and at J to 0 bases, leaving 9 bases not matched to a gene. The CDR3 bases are TGTGCCAGCAGCCCGATACCGACAGGGGTGAACACTGAAGCTTTCTTT. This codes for CASSPIPTGVNTEAFF.

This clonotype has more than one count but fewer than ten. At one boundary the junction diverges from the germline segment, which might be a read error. The CDR3 region is CASSVAWSEYNEQFF. CDR3 nucleotide sequence: TGTGCTAGCAGCGTAGCTTGGTCAGAGTACAATGAGCAGTTCTTC. The chain is built from TRBV9 and TRBJ2-1; D not certain. The CDR3 spans 15 residues. Germline loops: CDR1 SGDLS, CDR2 YYNGEE.

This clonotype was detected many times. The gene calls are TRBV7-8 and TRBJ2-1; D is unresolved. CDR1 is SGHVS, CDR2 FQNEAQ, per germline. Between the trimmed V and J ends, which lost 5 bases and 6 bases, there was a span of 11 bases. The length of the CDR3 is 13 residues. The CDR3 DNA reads TGTGCCAGCAGCCCGACCGGGCGCAATGAGCAGTTCTTC. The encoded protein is CASSPTGRNEQFF.

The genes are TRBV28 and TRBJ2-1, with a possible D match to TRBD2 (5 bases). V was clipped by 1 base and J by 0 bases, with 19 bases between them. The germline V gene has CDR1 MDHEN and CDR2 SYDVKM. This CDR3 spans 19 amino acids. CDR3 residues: CASSLSPANGILSYNEQFF. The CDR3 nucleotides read TGTGCCAGCAGTTTATCCCCCGCCAACGGGATTCTCTCCTACAATGAGCAGTTCTTC.

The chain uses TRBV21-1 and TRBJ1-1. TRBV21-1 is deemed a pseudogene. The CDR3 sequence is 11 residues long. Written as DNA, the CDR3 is TGTGCCAGCAGCAAAGCAATGGGGGCTTTCTTT. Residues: CASSKAMGAFF.

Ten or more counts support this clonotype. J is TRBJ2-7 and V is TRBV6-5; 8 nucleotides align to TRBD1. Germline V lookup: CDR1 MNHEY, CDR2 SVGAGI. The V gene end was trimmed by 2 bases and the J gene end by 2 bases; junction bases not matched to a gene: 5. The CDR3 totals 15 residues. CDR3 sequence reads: CASSYVRDRTYEQYF. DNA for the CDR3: TGTGCCAGCAGTTACGTCCGGGACAGGACCTACGAGCAGTACTTC.

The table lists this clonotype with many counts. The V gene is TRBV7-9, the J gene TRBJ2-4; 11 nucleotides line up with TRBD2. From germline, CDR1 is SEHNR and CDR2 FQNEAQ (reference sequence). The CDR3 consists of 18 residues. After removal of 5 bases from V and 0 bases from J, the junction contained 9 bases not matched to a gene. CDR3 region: CASSGTSGTLRAKNIQYF. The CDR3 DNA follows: TGTGCCAGCAGCGGGACTAGCGGAACCCTTAGAGCCAAAAACATTCAGTACTTC.

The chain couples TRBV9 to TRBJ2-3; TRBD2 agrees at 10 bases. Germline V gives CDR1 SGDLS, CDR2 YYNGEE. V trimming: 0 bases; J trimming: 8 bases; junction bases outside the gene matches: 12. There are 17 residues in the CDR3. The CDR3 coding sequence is TGTGCCAGCAGCGTAGAGGGAGGACTAGCGGTCCCCTTTACGCAGTATTTT. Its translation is CASSVEGGLAVPFTQYF.

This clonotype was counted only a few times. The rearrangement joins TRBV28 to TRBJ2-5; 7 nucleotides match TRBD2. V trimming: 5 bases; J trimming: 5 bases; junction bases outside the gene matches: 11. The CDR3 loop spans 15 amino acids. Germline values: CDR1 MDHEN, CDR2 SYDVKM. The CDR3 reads CASSPHRGGSETQYF. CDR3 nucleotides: TGTGCCAGCAGTCCCCATAGGGGAGGGTCGGAGACCCAGTACTTC. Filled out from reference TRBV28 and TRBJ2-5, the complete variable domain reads DVKVTQSSRYLVKRTGEKVFLECVQDMDHENMFWYRQDPGLGLRLIYFSYDVKMKEKGDIPEGYSVSREKKERFSLILESASTNQTSMYLCASSPHRGGSETQYFGPGTRLLVL.

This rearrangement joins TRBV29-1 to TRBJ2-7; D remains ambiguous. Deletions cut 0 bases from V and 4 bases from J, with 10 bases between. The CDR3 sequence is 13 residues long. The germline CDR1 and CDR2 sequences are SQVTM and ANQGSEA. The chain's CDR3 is CSVEEGRPYEQYF. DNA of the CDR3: TGCAGCGTTGAAGAAGGGCGGCCTTACGAGCAGTACTTC.